This TCR beta chain is from a study of beta chain features in type 1 diabetes. Regarding the study as a whole: All four CD4+ subsets of Type 1 diabetes patients contained TCRB CDR3s that were moderately but significantly shorter.

The authors reverse transcribed all of the isolated RNA, so sequencing captured expressed TCRB transcripts. Profiled with immunoSEQ multiplex PCR; TCRdb holds only in-frame clones, not every one. The data show roughly 150,000 clones, 11% seen once. This clone has only a few counts. Its antigen is currently unknown. Via CD45RO/CCR7/CD25/CD127/CD95/CD27, cells of the CD4+ naive, central memory, regulatory and stem cell-like memory subsets were sorted. CDR1 and CDR2 (germline): GTSNPN, SVGIG (reference sequence). This CDR3 region has 11 residues. Trimming cost V 4 bases and J 6 bases, with 8 bases left between them.

This chain joins TRBV30 and TRBJ2-3; the D gene is possibly TRBD1 (5 bases). This sequence was found in a man aged 18 to 30 in good health. Input material: central memory CD4+ T cells from blood. CDR3 region: CAWIRQDTQYF. CDR3 coding DNA: TGTGCCTGGATTCGACAGGATACGCAGTATTTT. Full variable domain (outside the CDR3, taken from reference TRBV30 and TRBJ2-3): SQTIHQWPATLVQPVGSPLSLECTVEGTSNPNLYWYRQAAGRGLQLLFYSVGIGQISSEVPQNLSASRPQDRQFILSSKKLLLSDSGFYLCAWIRQDTQYFGPGTRLTVL.